Presented here are 9 T cell receptor beta chains from one specimen sequenced in a study of blood T cell repertoires in COVID-19. Data came from immunoSEQ multiplex PCR; TCRdb stores just in-frame clones and leaves some out. Altogether 230,000 or so clones are present, about 87% being singletons, with the ten largest covering about 2.5%. Material: PBMCs or T cells enriched from blood (not recorded which). The receptors originated from a woman aged 35 to 49 with acute COVID-19.

The chain carries TRBV9 and TRBJ2-2; TRBD1 might be the D (6 bases). Trimming took off 0 bases at V and 4 bases at J, with 7 bases between the two ends. Germline assignment: CDR1 SGDLS and CDR2 YYNGEE. The CDR3 is 14 amino acids. CDR3 sequence (DNA): TGTGCCAGCAGCGTAGGGACAGCCACCGGGGAGCTGTTTTTT. It codes for CASSVGTATGELFF.

This chain joins TRBV5-6 and TRBJ2-7; D may be TRBD1 (6 bases). Trimming stripped 4 bases from V and 3 bases from J, with 8 bases between. This CDR3 region has 12 residues. Germline assignment: CDR1 SGHDT and CDR2 YYEEEE. CDR3 in amino acids: CASSRTDYEQYF. CDR3 bases: TGTGCCAGCAGCAGGACAGACTACGAGCAGTACTTC.

The gene calls are TRBV12-3 or TRBV12-4 and TRBJ2-2; perhaps TRBD2 as D (6 bases). The V and J ends lost 8 bases and 4 bases respectively, with 11 bases between them. The CDR3 loop spans 13 amino acids. This chain's CDR3 is CASWFGGTGELFF. The CDR3 DNA reads TGTGCCAGCTGGTTCGGGGGCACCGGGGAGCTGTTTTTT.

The chain has TRBV19 and TRBJ1-6; 7 bases fit TRBD1. Trimming took 6 bases from V and 10 from J; bases not matched to a gene: 12. The CDR3 is 15 residues long. Germline CDR1 and CDR2: LNHDA and SQIVND (reference sequence). The CDR3 is CASRDTGVSWSPLHF. CDR3 in DNA: TGTGCCAGTAGGGATACAGGGGTCAGCTGGTCACCCCTCCACTTT.

The V call is TRBV7-9, the J call TRBJ2-3; 9 bases fit TRBD2. CDR3 length: 16 amino acids. CDR1 and CDR2 (germline): SEHNR, FQNEAQ (reference sequence). V shed 1 base, J shed 6 bases, and the junction held 8 bases outside the gene matches. CDR3 residues: CASSLGARGGFDTQYF. In DNA, the CDR3 is TGTGCCAGCAGCTTAGGAGCGCGGGGGGGATTCGATACGCAGTATTTT.

Remarks on this clone: The junction differs from germline at one of its ends, possibly a read error. The genes are TRBV6-5 and TRBJ2-2, with D possibly TRBD1 on 6 matching bases. In germline, CDR1 is MNHEY, CDR2 SVGAGI. This CDR3 spans 15 amino acids. The CDR3 reads CASRLGGANTGELFF. The CDR3 coding sequence is TGTGCCAGCAGACTTGGGGGCGCGAATACCGGGGAGCTGTTTTTT.

This chain joins TRBV30 and TRBJ1-6; D unclear. V lost 5 bases and J lost 6, with 11 bases in between. The CDR3 sequence is 13 residues long. Germline V gives CDR1 GTSNPN, CDR2 SVGIG (reference sequence). The CDR3 region is CAWASDLNSPLHF. In nucleotides, the CDR3 is TGTGCCTGGGCCAGCGACCTTAATTCACCCCTCCACTTT.

The rearrangement uses TRBV7-2 and TRBJ1-2; the match to TRBD1 covers 8 bases. After removal of 1 base from V and 5 bases from J, the junction contained 6 bases not matched to a gene. Germline V lookup: CDR1 SGHTA, CDR2 FQGNSA. The CDR3 contains 15 residues. The CDR3 spells CASSLGGTGGYGYTF. CDR3 bases: TGTGCCAGCAGCTTAGGGGGAACAGGGGGATATGGCTACACCTTC.

The V and J genes are TRBV10-3 and TRBJ2-5, with TRBD1 matching 10 bases. Germline values: CDR1 ENHRY, CDR2 SYGVKD. J gave up 5 bases and V 3 bases, and 9 bases lay outside the gene matches. The CDR3 has 16 residues. CDR3 protein: CAISDLGTGEVETQYF. For the CDR3, the DNA is TGTGCCATCAGTGACCTTGGGACAGGGGAGGTTGAGACCCAGTACTTC.